The clone carrying this T cell receptor (beta chain) was observed many times. The antigen remains undetermined. This sample is drawn from a study of blood T cells in healthy people across ages. Study observations and caveats: It was not known whether donors were CMV positive (a possible confounder of expanded clonotype changes). Long-lived donors exceeded aged donors in naive CD4+ cells and diversity.

A second PCR of roughly 7 to 11 cycles used a sample-barcoded 5' primer and a J-beta primer mix. Each cDNA was tagged by a template-switch adaptor containing 12 random nucleotides. One entry per CDR3 protein results from TCRdb running MiXCR on the 5' RACE reads. The data hold hundreds of thousands of distinct CDR3 sequences, with 25% to 30% observed a single time. The ends were cut back, 5 bases at V and 8 bases at J, with 16 bases in the middle. Germline V lookup: CDR1 DFQATT, CDR2 SNEGSKA (reference sequence). The CDR3 length is 13 residues. The sample consisted of blood. The receptor was derived from a woman of 80 years or more in good health. The chain combines TRBV20-1 with TRBJ2-1, with D possibly TRBD2 on 7 matching bases. The CDR3 here is CSAAGGARDEQFF. CDR3 nucleotide sequence: TGCAGTGCTGCTGGGGGGGCTAGAGATGAGCAGTTCTTC.